These 10 T cell receptor beta chains originate from one sample sequenced in a study of cytomegalovirus exposure and HLA in healthy donors. The PCR contained 60 Vbeta and 13 Jbeta primers. The repertoire was sequenced with immunoSEQ multiplex PCR; TCRdb's copy has only in-frame clones and lacks some. The sample yields some 140,000 clones, about four fifths seen once. Material for sequencing was PBMCs. All receptors come from a male donor in good health and CMV-seropositive.

This rearrangement joins TRBV28 to TRBJ2-5, with 10 positions matching TRBD2. Germline CDR1 reads MDHEN; CDR2 reads SYDVKM. After removal of 6 bases from V and 4 bases from J, the junction contained 14 bases not matched to a gene. This CDR3 contains 17 residues. The CDR3 sequence: CASSSTLTSGKRETQYF. CDR3 bases: TGTGCCAGCAGCTCGACACTAACTAGCGGGAAGAGAGAGACCCAGTACTTC.

The rearrangement joins TRBV7-9 to TRBJ2-1; tentative D call: TRBD2 (6 bases). CDR1 is SEHNR and CDR2 is FQNEAQ in the germline V gene (reference sequence). V was clipped by 5 bases and J by 4 bases, with 18 bases between them. The CDR3 is 16 amino acids. The CDR3 bases are TGTGCCAGCAGCCCCTCACGGGGGACTGGTTACAATGAGCAGTTCTTC. The encoded protein is CASSPSRGTGYNEQFF.

CDR3 nucleotide sequence: TGTGCCAGCAGCTTGGGCGGGATCGGTCTGGAGCAGTACTTC. This codes for CASSLGGIGLEQYF. This chain joins TRBV5-4 and TRBJ2-7, with a tentative D call TRBD2 (6 bases). Germline V gene lookup returns CDR1 SGHNT and CDR2 YYREEE (reference sequence). V lost 0 bases to trimming and J lost 7 bases, with 14 bases between them. The CDR3 extends over 14 amino acids. Full variable domain (outside the CDR3, taken from reference TRBV5-4 and TRBJ2-7): ETGVTQSPTHLIKTRGQQVTLRCSSQSGHNTVSWYQQALGQGPQFIFQYYREEENGRGNFPPRFSGLQFPNYSSELNVNALELDDSALYLCASSLGGIGLEQYFGPGTRLTVT.

This clone was seen more than once but under ten times. The rearrangement joins TRBV15 to TRBJ1-1; D gene ambiguous. Trimming took 3 bases from V and 1 from J, leaving 9 bases between them. Germline CDR1 is LNHNV and CDR2 is YYDKDF (reference sequence). The CDR3 totals 14 residues. The CDR3, as DNA: TGTGCCACCAGCAGCAAACAGAAGAACACTGAAGCTTTCTTT. It specifies CATSSKQKNTEAFF.

The chain recombines TRBV5-1 with TRBJ2-2, with 8 bases that match TRBD1. J gave up 4 bases and V 3 bases, and 5 bases lay outside the gene matches. The CDR3 has 15 residues. The germline CDR1 and CDR2 sequences are SGHRS and YFSETQ. CDR3 residues: CASSSGTGVTGELFF. Written as DNA, the CDR3 is TGCGCCAGCAGCTCCGGGACAGGTGTCACCGGGGAGCTGTTTTTT.

This sequence joins TRBV27 and TRBJ2-1; weak D call: TRBD2 (6 bases). Trimming took 1 base from V and 10 from J, leaving 11 bases between them. The CDR3 length is 13 residues. Germline V gives CDR1 MNHEY, CDR2 SMNVEV (reference sequence). The DNA of the CDR3 is TGTGCCAGCAGTTTATTCGCGGGGCCCGAGCAGTTCTTC. Translation: CASSLFAGPEQFF.

The rearrangement joins TRBV11-1 to TRBJ1-1, with 7 bases fitting TRBD1. Germline loops: CDR1 SGHAT, CDR2 FQDESV (reference sequence). J was trimmed by 1 base and V by 2 bases; bases with no gene match: 7. This CDR3 comprises 16 residues. Here the CDR3 reads CASSLLTGFSNTEAFF. The DNA of the CDR3 is TGTGCCAGCAGCTTACTGACAGGGTTTTCGAACACTGAAGCTTTCTTT.

The sample holds one count of this clone. The chain employs TRBV6-1 and TRBJ1-4; D might be TRBD1 (5 bases). CDR3 length: 15 amino acids. The ends were cut back, 4 bases at V and 10 bases at J, with 19 bases in the middle. The germline gives CDR1 MNHNS, CDR2 SASEGT. The CDR3 is CASSAIPTLGGKLFF. The CDR3 nucleotides read TGTGCCAGCAGTGCCATACCAACCCTGGGGGGAAAACTGTTTTTT.

DNA for the CDR3: TGTGCCAGTAGTATTGACAGGTACACAGATACGCAGTATTTT. Its protein is CASSIDRYTDTQYF. This chain uses TRBV19 with TRBJ2-3; maybe TRBD1 (6 bases). V lost 3 bases and J 2 bases, leaving 9 bases between the germline ends. Germline V CDR1 and CDR2: LNHDA, SQIVND (reference sequence). This CDR3 comprises 14 residues.

The rearrangement links TRBV5-5 to TRBJ1-1, with a possible D match to TRBD1 (6 bases). Deletions cut 3 bases from V and 3 bases from J, with 12 bases between. This CDR3 has 14 amino acids. From germline, CDR1 is SGHKS and CDR2 YYEKEE (reference sequence). The CDR3 sequence: CASSWSPGDTEAFF. CDR3 in DNA: TGTGCCAGCAGCTGGTCACCAGGGGACACTGAAGCTTTCTTT. The full variable domain, in which reference TRBV5-5 and TRBJ1-1 provide the parts outside the CDR3, is DAGVTQSPTHLIKTRGQQVTLRCSPISGHKSVSWYQQVLGQGPQFIFQYYEKEERGRGNFPDRFSARQFPNYSSELNVNALLLGDSALYLCASSWSPGDTEAFFGQGTRLTVV.